Sequencing of this TCR beta chain was carried out in a study of T cell responses to AZD1222 COVID-19 vaccine (dated by TCRdb to 2020 to 2023). About the full investigation: Because spike-specific TCR depth and breadth did not differ between the two schedules, AZD1222 recipients who got a second dose at roughly 4 weeks were pooled with those who got a second dose at roughly 12 weeks. A total of 233 trial participants underwent TCR sequencing, of whom about 210 received two doses of AZD1222 and some 25 received two doses of the MenACWY control vaccine. Trial participants were enrolled by age into 18-55, 56-69 and 70-plus year subgroups, with approximately 150, 30 and 60 TCR-sequenced participants respectively.

Broad study findings and their caveats: The 56-69-year group was small, and its depth increase did not reach significance, likely because of low power. Vaccine-associated CD4 TCRs spanned the whole spike protein, with dominant responses in regions 160-218 and 743-854. Epitopes outside the regions mutated in the B.1.351 and B.1.1.7 variants were reportedly recognized by nearly half of the unique spike-specific TCRs. Conclusions about previously exposed vaccinees are limited because only five or six AZD1222 recipients were SARS-CoV-2 seropositive at baseline. Participants were mostly white British, with more females than males. The authors suggested clonal diversity may have been underestimated. A significant rise in spike-specific TCR breadth and depth was observed after two AZD1222 doses relative to day 0 and relative to MenACWY recipients. Because no day 14 peak-response samples were available, the repertoires could be characterized only after the peak T cell response.

In regard to this clone: The clone's antigen remains unknown. Qualities for individual bases were not recorded, and no much larger clone is one base off.

The CDR3 regions of human TCRbeta chains were analyzed by immunosequencing. Concerning the study's data processing: TCRs in the repertoires were matched against a reference library of SARS-CoV-2-specific TCRs that had been generated with the MIRA antigen-specificity platform. Breadth meant the fraction of unique TCRs that were SARS-CoV-2-associated, whereas depth meant the fraction of total T cells that were SARS-CoV-2-associated. Using the MIRA data, each spike-specific TCR was assigned both to the spike region to which the TCR was reactive and to a CD4 or CD8 class. Log10-transformed breadth and depth values were compared by one-way ANOVA with Sidak's multiple comparisons tests. TCRdb obtained this table from immuneACCESS and retained in-frame rearrangements with V and J assigned. These tables miss some clones; where compared with another copy, unresolved V genes account for less than half of the shortfall, and the remainder is unexplained. V and J calls and clone size are those listed in that table; D and trimming were worked out from the DNA. This sample has about 130,000 clones in its table, and 80% to 90% of those were observed once. About 1.6% of the sample rests with the top ten.

The sample's time point label is to be understood as: baseline before first vaccination. Vaccinee samples were obtained from the UK trials COV001 and COV002, which included a single-blind randomized controlled phase 2/3 trial of AZD1222 (ChAdOx1 nCoV-19) in healthy adults. For TCRbeta chain sequencing, PBMC samples were collected from trial participants at day 0 and at day 28 after the second dose. Trimming leaves V shorter by 4 bases and J shorter by 3 bases, with the junction holding 2 bases beyond the gene matches. The germline V gene (reference sequence) yields LNHDA for CDR1 and SQIVND for CDR2. Taken from cysteine to phenylalanine, the CDR3 has 14 residues. The retained sequence is limited to the CDR3, 42 bases, with the frame set at the first base.

The rearrangement joined TRBV19 to TRBJ2-1, with TRBD2 matching 8 junction bases. The sequence derives from an adult in good health. This material consisted of peripheral blood, taken on day 0 of AZD1222 vaccination. Here the CDR3 is given as CASSTGLVYNEQFF. The DNA sequence follows: TGTGCCAGTAGTACGGGACTAGTCTACAATGAGCAGTTCTTC.